The 26 T cell receptor beta chains presented below share a single source sample, sequenced in a study of CD8 T cells in ankylosing spondylitis. Study conclusions and caveats: One TCR beta motif, made up of under ten highly homologous variants, appeared characteristic of ankylosing spondylitis blood.

TCRdb independently ran MiXCR on the 5' RACE reads; one entry per CDR3 protein. In the table there are under 550,000 distinct CDR3 sequences, about 24% of which are singletons. These receptors are not linked to any known antigen. The sample consisted of blood, either unsorted or a sorted T cell fraction (not recorded which). The receptor source for this set is a male donor with ankylosing spondylitis.

This sequence joins TRBV7-9 and TRBJ2-7; D not resolved. Germline V gene data show CDR1 as SEHNR and CDR2 as FQNEAQ (reference sequence). CDR3 length: 11 amino acids. V was clipped by 6 bases and J by 1 base, with 4 bases between them. The CDR3 spells CASRQSYEQYF. DNA of the CDR3: TGTGCCAGCAGACAGTCCTACGAGCAGTACTTC.

The rearrangement uses TRBV6-1 and TRBJ1-5; D gene ambiguous. This CDR3 has 13 amino acids. Trimming removed 7 bases from V and 10 bases from J, with 17 bases in between. CDR1 is MNHNS and CDR2 is SASEGT in the germline V gene. Here the CDR3 DNA reads TGTGCCAGCATATTTGACGGCCGTGGACCCCAGCATTTT. The encoded protein is CASIFDGRGPQHF.

The CDR3 sequence: CASSQAQTSGTQETQYF. CDR3 in DNA: TGTGCCAGCAGCCAAGCCCAGACTAGCGGGACTCAAGAGACCCAGTACTTC. The J gene is TRBJ2-5, the V gene TRBV7-9, with TRBD2 matching over 11 bases. In germline, CDR1 is SEHNR, CDR2 FQNEAQ (reference sequence). Trimming cost V 5 bases and J 2 bases; bases outside gene matches: 10. The CDR3 sequence is 17 residues long.

The chain recombines TRBV3-1 with TRBJ2-7; D possibly uses TRBD1 or TRBD2 (5 bases each). V shed 4 bases and J shed 4 bases, with 20 bases lying between them. Per germline, CDR1 LGHDT and CDR2 YNNKEL (reference sequence). This CDR3 contains 16 residues. In nucleotides, the CDR3 is TGTGCCAGCAGCCTCTGGGGGAATCGCATCGGGTACGAGCAGTACGTC. This gives the protein CASSLWGNRIGYEQYV.

This clonotype was seen more than once but under ten times. The rearrangement uses TRBV7-9 and TRBJ2-3, with D unresolved. The CDR3 contains 13 residues. CDR1 SEHNR and CDR2 FQNEAQ come from the germline V gene (reference sequence). V was trimmed by 5 bases and J by 2 bases, leaving 8 bases between them. CDR3 in amino acids: CASSPLATDTQYF. The CDR3 DNA reads as TGTGCCAGCAGCCCGCTCGCCACAGATACGCAGTATTTT.

This clonotype showed up just a few times. The V and J genes are TRBV20-1 and TRBJ2-4; D might be TRBD2 (6 bases). The CDR3 totals 14 residues. CDR1 DFQATT and CDR2 SNEGSKA come from the germline V gene (reference sequence). Trimming cost V 6 bases and J 0 bases, with 12 bases left between them. The CDR3 is CSAPGGLAKNIQYF. The CDR3 nucleotides are TGCAGTGCGCCCGGAGGGCTAGCCAAAAACATTCAGTACTTC.

Here the CDR3 DNA reads TGCAGTGCAAGACGGGGAGACCGGAGCACCGGGGAGCTGTTTTTT. Amino acid sequence: CSARRGDRSTGELFF. This chain joins TRBV20-1 and TRBJ2-2; the D gene is possibly TRBD2 (5 bases). Germline CDR1 DFQATT, CDR2 SNEGSKA (reference sequence). This CDR3 region has 15 residues. V lost 6 bases to trimming and J lost 4 bases, with 18 bases between them.

V usage is TRBV20-1 and J usage is TRBJ1-5; 7 bases are shared with TRBD1. The junction had 4 bases not matched to a gene; V was cut back by 5 bases and J by 6 bases. Germline loops: CDR1 DFQATT, CDR2 SNEGSKA (reference sequence). The CDR3 runs to 12 residues. CDR3 residues: CSALQGIQPQHF. The CDR3 DNA follows: TGCAGTGCTCTACAGGGGATTCAGCCCCAGCATTTT.

The J gene is TRBJ1-5, the V gene TRBV20-1; a possible D gene is TRBD1 (6 bases). The CDR3 is 14 residues long. The ends were cut back, 6 bases at V and 4 bases at J, with 16 bases in the middle. CDR1 is DFQATT and CDR2 is SNEGSKA in the germline V gene (reference sequence). The CDR3 region has the DNA TGCAGTGCCATTCCGGGGACACTAAATCAGCCCCAGCATTTT. This codes for CSAIPGTLNQPQHF.

The chain combines TRBV5-1 with TRBJ2-2; 10 bases align to TRBD1. CDR1 SGHRS and CDR2 YFSETQ come from the germline V gene. The ends lost 7 bases at V and 6 bases at J; junction bases unmatched: 12. The CDR3 length is 16 residues. The CDR3 DNA reads TGCGCCAGCTCCTCTTTTGGACAGGGGGAAGCCGGGGAGCTGTTTTTT. Translation: CASSSFGQGEAGELFF.

V is TRBV6-2 or TRBV6-3 and J is TRBJ2-1; D perhaps matches TRBD1 (5 bases). Trimming took off 6 bases at V and 2 bases at J, with 14 bases between the two ends. Germline assignment: CDR1 MNHEY and CDR2 SVGEGT. This CDR3 comprises 15 residues. This CDR3 is CASRMTALTYNEQFF. DNA for the CDR3: TGTGCCAGCAGAATGACAGCCCTCACCTACAATGAGCAGTTCTTC.

This clonotype was counted only a few times. The chain joins TRBV4-2 to TRBJ2-1; no clear D. Between the trimmed V and J ends, which lost 2 bases and 4 bases, there was a span of 18 bases. Germline V gene data show CDR1 as LGHNA and CDR2 as YNFKEQ. This CDR3 has 17 residues. CDR3 sequence reads: CASSQLQANGAYNEQFF. In nucleotides, the CDR3 is TGTGCCAGCAGCCAACTTCAAGCGAATGGTGCTTACAATGAGCAGTTCTTC.

This clonotype has only a few counts. V is TRBV27 and J is TRBJ2-7, with a possible D match to TRBD2 (6 bases). From germline, CDR1 is MNHEY and CDR2 SMNVEV (reference sequence). The CDR3 sequence is 13 residues long. Trimming took off 8 bases at V and 4 bases at J, with 15 bases between the two ends. CDR3 region: CASSRSSGYEQYF. The CDR3 DNA reads as TGTGCCAGCTCCCGGAGTAGCGGTTACGAGCAGTACTTC.

The rearrangement uses TRBV20-1 and TRBJ1-5; D remains unclear. Germline CDR1 is DFQATT and CDR2 is SNEGSKA (reference sequence). The V end lost 5 bases, the J end lost 4 bases, and 15 bases lay between the germline ends. CDR3 size: 14 residues. The chain's CDR3 is CSAFLPAGNQPQHF. CDR3 sequence (DNA): TGCAGTGCTTTCCTTCCGGCCGGGAATCAGCCCCAGCATTTT.

This sequence joins TRBV2 and TRBJ1-2; no clear D. The CDR3 is 13 amino acids. Germline V gene sequence: CDR1 SNHLY, CDR2 FYNNEI. Deletions cut 5 bases from V and 4 bases from J, with 11 bases between. CDR3 region: CASSRGTPYGYTF. CDR3 bases: TGTGCCAGCAGTAGAGGCACTCCCTATGGCTACACCTTC.

This chain uses TRBV6-1 with TRBJ2-1, with 10 bases fitting TRBD2. V was clipped by 7 bases and J by 3 bases; unmatched bases: 12. Germline values: CDR1 MNHNS, CDR2 SASEGT. CDR3 size: 17 residues. The CDR3 nucleotides are TGTGCCAGCACCCGGCGGTGGGGGACTAGCGACTACAATGAGCAGTTCTTC. It translates to CASTRRWGTSDYNEQFF.

This chain links TRBV7-9 with TRBJ2-5; TRBD1 aligns across 8 bases. V was clipped by 6 bases and J by 1 base; unmatched bases: 4. The CDR3 runs 14 residues. Per germline, CDR1 SEHNR and CDR2 FQNEAQ (reference sequence). CDR3 loop: CASSWTGSQETQYF. As DNA, the CDR3 is TGTGCCAGCAGTTGGACAGGGAGCCAAGAGACCCAGTACTTC. The full variable domain, rest sourced from reference TRBV7-9 and TRBJ2-5, is DTGVSQNPRHKITKRGQNVTFRCDPISEHNRLYWYRQTLGQGPEFLTYFQNEAQLEKSRLLSDRFSAERPKGSFSTLEIQRTEQGDSAMYLCASSWTGSQETQYFGPGTRLLVL.

This clonotype showed up just once. This sequence joins TRBV6-2 or TRBV6-3 and TRBJ1-2, with D possibly being TRBD1 (5 bases). The CDR3 length is 17 residues. The V gene lost 6 bases and the J gene lost 3 bases, with 23 bases spanning the gap. CDR1 MNHEY and CDR2 SVGEGT come from the germline V gene. The CDR3 is CASSPYALGTRHYGYTF. As DNA, the CDR3 is TGTGCCAGCAGCCCCTACGCCCTTGGGACTCGGCACTATGGCTACACCTTC.

This clonotype has just a few counts. The genes are TRBV29-1 and TRBJ2-1; TRBD2 aligns across 9 bases. The V and J ends lost 7 bases and 9 bases, in that order; junction bases with no gene match: 10. The CDR3 consists of 13 residues. From germline, CDR1 is SQVTM and CDR2 ANQGSEA. CDR3 DNA: TGCAGCGCTCGGACTAGCGCACTAGGTGAGCAGTTCTTC. Translation: CSARTSALGEQFF.

This clonotype was detected only a few times. The V and J genes are TRBV5-1 and TRBJ1-2; the D is unclear. The CDR3 contains 12 residues. Trimming took 4 bases from V and 4 from J, leaving 8 bases between them. Germline loops: CDR1 SGHRS, CDR2 YFSETQ. The CDR3 here is CASSDTAYGYTF. The CDR3, as DNA: TGCGCCAGCAGCGATACAGCCTATGGCTACACCTTC.

This chain joins TRBV4-1 and TRBJ2-1; TRBD2 matches at 9 bases. Germline V CDR1 and CDR2: MGHRA, YSYEKL. Trimming cost V 5 bases and J 7 bases; bases outside gene matches: 9. CDR3 length: 15 residues. This CDR3 is CASSTSSGKSNEQFF. The CDR3, as DNA: TGCGCCAGCAGCACCTCTAGCGGGAAGTCAAATGAGCAGTTCTTC.

This clonotype was seen more than once but under ten times. This chain connects TRBV18 to TRBJ1-2; 10 positions agree with TRBD1. There are 12 residues in the CDR3. V lost 3 bases, J lost 14 bases, and 6 bases stayed unmatched. Germline-derived CDR1 and CDR2 are KGHSH and LQKENI. For the CDR3, the DNA is TGTGCCAGCTCACCGGGACAGGGGCATGGAACCTTC. Residues: CASSPGQGHGTF.

The CDR3 DNA is TGCAGTGCTAGAGATCCCATCGGGGGAACAGATACGCAGTATTTT. Amino acid sequence: CSARDPIGGTDTQYF. The V call is TRBV20-1, the J call TRBJ2-3; possibly TRBD2 for D (6 bases). The V gene lost 0 bases and the J gene lost 3 bases, with 13 bases spanning the gap. CDR1 DFQATT and CDR2 SNEGSKA come from the germline V gene (reference sequence). The CDR3 is made up of 15 amino acids.

This clonotype has more than one count but fewer than ten. V is TRBV29-1 and J is TRBJ2-2; the D gene is possibly TRBD1 (6 bases). V was shortened by 6 bases and J by 1 base, with 6 bases between the two germline ends. The CDR3 spans 12 residues. The germline V gene encodes CDR1 SQVTM and CDR2 ANQGSEA. Here the CDR3 reads CSVGQNTGELFF. The CDR3 bases are TGCAGCGTGGGACAGAACACCGGGGAGCTGTTTTTT.

The chain combines TRBV20-1 with TRBJ2-7; 8 bases align to TRBD2. After removal of 5 bases from V and 4 bases from J, the junction contained 4 bases not matched to a gene. Looked up from germline, CDR1 is DFQATT and CDR2 is SNEGSKA (reference sequence). This CDR3 has 12 residues. This CDR3 reads CSAQVAGYEQYF. DNA of the CDR3: TGCAGTGCTCAAGTAGCGGGATACGAGCAGTACTTC.

This clonotype was detected ten times or more. The genes are TRBV7-9 and TRBJ2-1; D gene ambiguous. This CDR3 comprises 15 residues. V was pared by 5 bases and J by 5 bases, with 16 bases between. Germline CDR1 and CDR2: SEHNR and FQNEAQ (reference sequence). The CDR3 nucleotides are TGTGCCAGCAGCCCCAAACCCCGCCTAAACAATGAGCAGTTCTTC. This sequence encodes CASSPKPRLNNEQFF.